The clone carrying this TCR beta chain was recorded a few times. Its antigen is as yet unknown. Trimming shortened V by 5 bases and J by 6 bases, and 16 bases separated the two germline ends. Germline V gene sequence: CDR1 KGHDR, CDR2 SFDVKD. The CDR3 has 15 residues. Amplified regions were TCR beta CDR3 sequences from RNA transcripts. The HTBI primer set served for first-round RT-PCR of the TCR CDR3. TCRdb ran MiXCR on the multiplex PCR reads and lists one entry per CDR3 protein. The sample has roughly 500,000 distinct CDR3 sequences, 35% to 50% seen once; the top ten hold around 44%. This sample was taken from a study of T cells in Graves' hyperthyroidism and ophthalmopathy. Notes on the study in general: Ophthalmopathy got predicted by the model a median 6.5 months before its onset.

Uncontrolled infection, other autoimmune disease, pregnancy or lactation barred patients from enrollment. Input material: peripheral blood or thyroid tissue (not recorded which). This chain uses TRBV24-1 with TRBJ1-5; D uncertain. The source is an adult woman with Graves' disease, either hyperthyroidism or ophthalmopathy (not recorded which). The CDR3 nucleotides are TGTGCCACCAGTGCCGATTCCAGCTTCAGTCAGCCCCAGCATTTT. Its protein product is CATSADSSFSQPQHF.